The next 25 T cell receptor beta chains were all read from a single sample in a study of tumor-infiltrating lymphocytes in primary liver carcinoma (TCRdb year 2017). The run used an Illumina HiSeq 2500. A constant-region primer and ProtoScript II reverse transcriptase were used to reverse-transcribe TCRbeta-specific cDNA from about 530 ng total RNA. The TCRbeta libraries were prepared through three rounds of nested multiplex PCR following a slightly modified ARM-PCR procedure. The first two PCR rounds used multiplex TRBV1-TRBV30 forward primers with a Cbeta reverse primer, each for about 11 cycles. TCRdb reran the public reads through fastp at Q25 and MiXCR, keeping productive beta chains. Every CDR3 protein is listed once, alongside the most common genes and DNA of its rows. Here the sample has approximately 300,000 distinct CDR3 sequences; 60% to 80% occur a single time. The ten most abundant clones make up roughly 8.9% of the sample.

Blood RNA was extracted from unsorted whole blood using TRIzol reagent, and germline DNA was obtained with the DNeasy Blood & Tissue kit. The specimen was peripheral blood. The receptors come from a man aged 35-49 years with primary liver carcinoma and hepatitis B virus infection.

In regard to this clonotype: Germline is not matched at one junction end, which may reflect a read error. V usage is TRBV5-1 and J usage is TRBJ2-1; 10 bases match TRBD2. Germline V gene data show CDR1 as SGHRS and CDR2 as YFSETQ. The CDR3 sequence is 15 residues long. CDR3: CAGSLGGTSANEQFF. The CDR3 DNA sequence: TGCGCCGGCAGTTTGGGCGGGACTAGCGCCAATGAGCAGTTCTTC.

V and J are TRBV7-8 and TRBJ2-3; D may be TRBD2 (5 bases). This CDR3 spans 17 amino acids. The germline V gene has CDR1 SGHVS and CDR2 FQNEAQ. Between the trimmed V and J ends, which lost 4 bases and 4 bases, there was a span of 21 bases. The CDR3 region has the DNA TGTGCCAGCAGCTCGTTTTCTAGCCCCCTTGGAGCAGATACGCAGTATTTT. Amino acid sequence: CASSSFSSPLGADTQYF.

Comment on this clonotype: With a much larger clone just one base away, this may be a read error. The chain uses TRBV5-1 and TRBJ2-3, with D perhaps TRBD2 (6 bases). The ends were cut back, 1 base at V and 6 bases at J, with 15 bases in the middle. Germline-derived CDR1 and CDR2 are SGHRS and YFSETQ. The CDR3 extends over 15 amino acids. CDR3 nucleotides: TGCGCCAGCAGCTTGACCCCAGGGACTGCGGATACGCAGTATTTT. Translation: CASSLTPGTADTQYF.

To note about this clonotype: One junction end does not reproduce the germline sequence, and a read error may be involved. The chain carries TRBV4-1 and TRBJ2-7, with no clear D. Germline V lookup: CDR1 MGHRA, CDR2 YSYEKL. The CDR3 loop spans 13 amino acids. CDR3 sequence: CPSSQDGTYEQYF. Here the CDR3 DNA reads TGCCCCAGCAGCCAAGATGGGACCTACGAGCAGTACTTC.

To note about this clonotype: Just one base apart from a much larger clone, this may be a read error. The chain is built from TRBV6-1 and TRBJ2-3, with TRBD2 matching over 11 bases. Germline V gene sequence: CDR1 MNHNS, CDR2 SASEGT. The J segment lost 4 bases and the V segment lost 7 bases, leaving 4 bases of the junction unmatched. CDR3 size: 14 residues. For the CDR3, the DNA is TGTGCCAGCAATGTAGCGGGAGGGTCAGATACGCAGTATTTT. Translated: CASNVAGGSDTQYF.

With regard to this clonotype: A read error is possible here, since a much larger clone lies one base away. The gene calls are TRBV6-1 and TRBJ1-4; the D is unclear. The CDR3 runs to 13 residues. The ends were cut back, 7 bases at V and 3 bases at J, with 9 bases in the middle. Per germline, CDR1 MNHNS and CDR2 SASEGT. CDR3 amino acids: CASTIRSNEKLFF. In DNA form, the CDR3 reads TGTGCCAGCACCATCCGTTCTAATGAAAAACTGTTTTTT.

This clonotype occurred many times. V usage is TRBV4-2 and J usage is TRBJ2-1; weak D call: TRBD2 (6 bases). Germline V CDR1 and CDR2: LGHNA, YNFKEQ. The ends were cut back, 0 bases at V and 4 bases at J, with 19 bases in the middle. The CDR3 has 18 residues. CDR3 in amino acids: CASSQDLVGEVGYNEQFF. DNA of the CDR3: TGTGCCAGCAGCCAAGATCTGGTGGGGGAGGTCGGATACAATGAGCAGTTCTTC.

This clonotype was counted at least ten times. J is TRBJ1-2 and V is TRBV11-2; D may be TRBD1 (5 bases). V was cut by 1 base and J by 0 bases, with 12 bases left in between. The germline gives CDR1 SGHAT, CDR2 FQNNGV. The CDR3 runs to 16 residues. The CDR3 region has the DNA TGTGCCAGCAGCTTAGGACCCGACAGACCTAACTATGGCTACACCTTC. Its protein product is CASSLGPDRPNYGYTF.

This clonotype occurred many times. A much larger clone lies one base from this, so it may be a read error. The chain uses TRBV11-2 and TRBJ2-2; perhaps TRBD2 as D (5 bases). CDR3 size: 15 residues. Germline values: CDR1 SGHAT, CDR2 FQNNGV. This CDR3 is CGSSWWEHDTGELFF. CDR3 sequence (DNA): TGTGGCAGCAGCTGGTGGGAGCACGACACCGGGGAGCTGTTTTTT.

A remark on this clonotype: Likely a read error: the CDR3 ends without its conserved phenylalanine or tryptophan. The CDR3 bases are TGTGCCAGCAGACCCACTCTTGACATATATAGCAATCAGCCCCAGCATCTT. It specifies CASRPTLDIYSNQPQHL. The gene calls are TRBV6-1 and TRBJ1-5, with D unclear. Per germline, CDR1 MNHNS and CDR2 SASEGT. Trimming took off 6 bases at V and 0 bases at J, with 18 bases between the two ends. The CDR3 sequence is 17 residues long.

About this clonotype: Given a much more abundant clone one base away, this may be a read error. The V gene is TRBV29-1, the J gene TRBJ1-2; the match to TRBD1 covers 8 bases. The germline V gene encodes CDR1 SQVTM and CDR2 ANQGSEA. This CDR3 region has 15 residues. The CDR3, as DNA: TGCAGCGCTCTCCGGAACAGGGGGAGTACCTATGACTACACCTTC. Encoded protein: CSALRNRGSTYDYTF.

Comments on this clonotype: A much larger clone lies one base from this, so it may be a read error. The chain combines TRBV13 with TRBJ2-7; D possibly matches TRBD1 or TRBD2 (7 bases each). The CDR3 sequence is 16 residues long. The V gene lost 5 bases and the J gene lost 4 bases, with 21 bases spanning the gap. Germline CDR1 reads PRHDT; CDR2 reads FYEKMQ (reference sequence). The CDR3 region is CASSQGVGTTWYEQYF. DNA of the CDR3: TGTGCCAGCAGCCAGGGGGTCGGGACTACGTGGTACGAGCAGTACTTC.

The gene calls are TRBV2 and TRBJ2-2; D uncertain. The CDR3 is made up of 15 amino acids. V dropped 4 bases and J dropped 0 bases, with 9 bases sitting between them. In germline, CDR1 is SNHLY, CDR2 FYNNEI. DNA for the CDR3: TGTGCCAGCAGTGCGGGCCCTCCGAACACCGGGGAGCTGTTTTTT. This sequence encodes CASSAGPPNTGELFF.

V and J are TRBV14 and TRBJ1-2, with TRBD1 matching over 8 bases. V lost 3 bases and J lost 4; bases outside the gene matches: 7. The CDR3 has 15 amino acids. CDR1 is SGHDN and CDR2 is FVKESK in the germline V gene. The DNA of the CDR3 is TGTGCCAGCAGCCAGGTGACAGGGGCCAGCTATGGCTACACCTTC. Translated, it gives CASSQVTGASYGYTF.

With respect to this clonotype: A clone one base away is much larger, so this may be a read error. V gene TRBV12-3 or TRBV12-4 combines with J gene TRBJ2-5; D uncertain. This CDR3 contains 13 residues. The DNA of the CDR3 is TGTGCCAGCAGTCCCCTAGGACCGGAGACCCAGCACTTC. It translates to CASSPLGPETQHF.

V is TRBV28 and J is TRBJ2-3; D possibly uses TRBD1 or TRBD2 (5 bases each). This CDR3 has 13 amino acids. The germline V gene has CDR1 MDHEN and CDR2 SYDVKM. CDR3 sequence: CAVPGPTTDTQYF. The CDR3 nucleotides read TGTGCGGTGCCGGGACCGACCACAGATACGCAGTATTTT.

The gene calls are TRBV11-2 and TRBJ2-5; D gene ambiguous. The CDR3 sequence is 14 residues long. Trimming removed 5 bases at V and 4 bases at J, with 14 bases between. Germline V gene data show CDR1 as SGHAT and CDR2 as FQNNGV. CDR3 sequence (DNA): TGTGCCAGCAGCGTACAAAGGTGGCGAGAGACCCAGTACTTC. Its protein product is CASSVQRWRETQYF.

With respect to this clonotype: Germline and junction disagree at one end, which may indicate a read error. This sequence joins TRBV11-2 and TRBJ2-7, with D perhaps TRBD2 (6 bases). This CDR3 region has 15 residues. Germline CDR1 is SGHAT and CDR2 is FQNNGV. CDR3 nucleotide sequence: TGTGCCTGCAGCCTCGGCGGGACTCTACCCTACGAGCAGTACTTC. It translates to CACSLGGTLPYEQYF.

The chain has TRBV11-2 and TRBJ1-2; no clear D. CDR3 length: 12 amino acids. The germline gives CDR1 SGHAT, CDR2 FQNNGV. Trimming took 7 bases from V and 8 from J, leaving 14 bases between them. The CDR3 region is CASNRAGYGYTF. The CDR3 DNA sequence: TGTGCCAGCAACCGGGCTGGGTACGGCTACACCTTC.

On this clonotype itself: A read error may account for a junction end that differs from germline. The genes are TRBV6-1 and TRBJ2-2, with D hard to call. Germline values: CDR1 MNHNS, CDR2 SASEGT. The CDR3 is 16 residues long. The CDR3 DNA reads TGTGCCAGCAGTGAACAGAAATTTGCGAAGACCGGGGAGCTGTTTTTT. This gives the protein CASSEQKFAKTGELFF.

This clonotype was counted only a few times. The chain couples TRBV6-1 to TRBJ2-1; 9 bases fit TRBD2. V shed 3 bases and J 5 bases; nucleotides not matched to a gene: 14. CDR1 MNHNS and CDR2 SASEGT come from the germline V gene. The CDR3 spans 18 residues. In DNA, the CDR3 is TGTGCCAGCAGTGAGAAGACAGGGAAGACTAGCGGAAACAATGAGCAGTTCTTC. Its protein product is CASSEKTGKTSGNNEQFF.

The CDR3 loop reads CAGGQSSDTQYF. CDR3 DNA sequence: TGTGCCGGGGGACAGAGTTCGGATACGCAGTATTTT. The V gene is TRBV30, the J gene TRBJ2-3; TRBD1 aligns across 7 bases. The CDR3 extends over 12 amino acids. Germline V lookup: CDR1 GTSNPN, CDR2 SVGIG (reference sequence). Unmatched junction bases numbered 8, after V lost 8 bases and J lost 6 bases.

To note about this clonotype: A read error may explain this, as a much larger clone is one base away. This CDR3 is missing its conserved last phenylalanine or tryptophan, likely due to a read error. The chain has TRBV6-1 and TRBJ1-2, with 7 bases aligning to TRBD1. V shed 11 bases, J shed 4 bases, and the junction held 13 bases outside the gene matches. The CDR3 totals 14 residues. Germline CDR1 MNHNS, CDR2 SASEGT. This chain's CDR3 is CAGQHPTGLYGYTL. DNA of the CDR3: TGTGCCGGCCAACACCCGACAGGGCTCTATGGCTACACCTTA.

The chain joins TRBV29-1 to TRBJ1-2; tentatively, D is TRBD1 (6 bases). The ends were cut back, 8 bases at V and 14 bases at J, with 24 bases in the middle. The germline gives CDR1 SQVTM, CDR2 ANQGSEA. The CDR3 sequence is 12 residues long. The DNA of the CDR3 is TGCAGCACAAGGGACACTATCTATGCCTATACCTTC. Protein product: CSTRDTIYAYTF.

The sample holds many counts of this clonotype. This chain uses TRBV4-1 with TRBJ2-7; possible D gene TRBD1, 6 bases. With 10 bases removed from V and 3 bases from J, the gap between germline ends came to 19 bases. Germline CDR1 is MGHRA and CDR2 is YSYEKL. This CDR3 region has 14 residues. As DNA, the CDR3 is TGCGCCACTTCGAAGGGGGACGGAAACTACGAGCAGTACTTC. It encodes CATSKGDGNYEQYF.